The entry below gives a single T cell receptor beta chain sequence along with its context. Trimming left V 6 bases short and J 0 bases short, with 9 bases between. Germline V gives CDR1 KGHSH, CDR2 LQKENI. This CDR3 has 14 residues. The data were taken from a study of blood T cell repertoires in COVID-19. The wider study: Italy, Spain and the United States were the sources of the convalescent and acute COVID-19 samples. From T cells, B-cell-depleted T cells, or PBMCs came the material, which was cDNA or gDNA.

Those enrolled in Seattle joined during active infection and were followed longitudinally afterward. Profiling relied on immunoSEQ multiplex PCR, and the TCRdb table lists in-frame clones only, not all of them. Counted here are around 200,000 clones, roughly 80% occurring once; the ten biggest clones make up approximately 6%. The chain is built from TRBV18 and TRBJ2-1; D is undetermined. The origin of this receptor is a woman aged 40 to 49 with COVID-19, enrolled during active disease. The sequenced material came from peripheral blood. The CDR3 sequence: CASSNSNSYNEQFF. CDR3 sequence (DNA): TGTGCCAGCTCTAACTCAAACTCCTACAATGAGCAGTTCTTC.